This T cell receptor beta chain was retrieved from a study of response to subunit inactivated influenza vaccine. With respect to this clonotype: The antigen is not known.

TCRdb analysed the RT-PCR reads with MiXCR anew, one entry per CDR3 protein. The sample contains about 650,000 distinct CDR3 sequences, around a sixth of which appear only once. This CDR3 is built from 16 residues. V was pared by 1 base and J by 4 bases, with 14 bases between. Germline assignment: CDR1 LGHDT and CDR2 YNNKEL (reference sequence). Study results and limitations: There was a suggestion from the authors that each seasonal influenza vaccination recruits few new T cells.

The TCR was taken from a man aged 45 to 65 who received an inactivated influenza vaccine. This material consisted of PBMCs from blood, taken approximately 12 days after vaccination. The V gene is TRBV3-1, the J gene TRBJ1-3, with D unclear. The CDR3 DNA reads TGTGCCAGCAGCCAAGGGGTATCTAGGGCCGGAAACACCATATATTTT. Residues: CASSQGVSRAGNTIYF.